This TCR beta chain came from a study of CXCR3-negative and CXCR3-positive naive CD8 T cells. A remark on this clonotype: Its antigen is unidentified.

This CDR3 has 12 residues. Germline V lookup: CDR1 SGDLS, CDR2 YYNGEE. UMI-labeled TRB cDNA libraries were prepared by 5' RACE. TCRdb reprocessed the 5' RACE reads; each CDR3 protein has one entry and no DNA is given. This listing includes about 53,000 distinct CDR3 sequences. Study results and caveats: Both naive subsets had comparably high diversity; memory CD8+ cells much lower. With respect to TRBV-TRBJ usage, naive CXCR3-negative and CXCR3-positive cells were similar; memory differed. Compared with CXCR3-negative naive cells, CXCR3-positive naive cells showed more hydrophobic TRB CDR3s.

Sequencing was done on a sample of naive CXCR3- CD8+ T cells from blood. Sample subset: CD45RO-CCR7+CD27+CD95- naive CD8+ T cells lacking CXCR3 (TNR3-). This clonotype was sampled from a human donor in good health. Some clones in this sample may be carry-over from other donors' samples. The chain is built from TRBV9 and TRBJ1-2. The CDR3 region is CASSDPDYGYTF.